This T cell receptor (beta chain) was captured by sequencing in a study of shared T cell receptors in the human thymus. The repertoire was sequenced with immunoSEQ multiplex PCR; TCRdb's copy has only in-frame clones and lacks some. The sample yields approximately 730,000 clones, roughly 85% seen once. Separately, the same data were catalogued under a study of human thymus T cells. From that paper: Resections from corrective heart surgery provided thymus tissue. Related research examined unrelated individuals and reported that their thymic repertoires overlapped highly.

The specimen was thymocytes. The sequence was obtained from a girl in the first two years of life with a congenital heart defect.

The CDR3 region has the DNA TGTGCCAGCAGCTGGGGGGAGGGAGTTGGATACGAGCAGTACTTC. This gives the protein CASSWGEGVGYEQYF. The chain carries TRBV11-2 and TRBJ2-7, with 7 bases matching TRBD2. The CDR3 is 15 amino acids. The trim removed 4 bases at V and 4 bases at J, leaving 10 bases unmatched. Germline lookup yields CDR1 SGHAT and CDR2 FQNNGV.